The 12 T cell receptor beta chains below come from one sample, sequenced in a study of T cells in women clearing cervical HPV infection (dated by TCRdb to 2017 to 2018). Library preparation used the immunoSEQ multiplex PCR assay. Here the immuneACCESS table is served through TCRdb, limited to in-frame sequences with V and J called. Missing clones are a known gap in these copies; in checked studies unresolved V genes cover under half, and the rest lacks a known reason. This sample's listing comprises 22,000 or so clones. Over 7.5% of the sample lies in the top ten. The specimen was blood buffy coat. The receptors were sampled from a woman between 18 and 69 years old with a cervical HPV16 infection that either progressed to CIN3+ or cleared (not recorded which).

With regard to this clone: The read stops 3 residues short of the end of the CDR3; the missing end is completed from the germline J gene. J is TRBJ1-5 and V is TRBV10-3; D may be TRBD1 (5 bases). The V gene lost 6 bases and the J gene lost 2 bases, with 17 bases spanning the gap. Germline V gene sequence: CDR1 ENHRY, CDR2 SYGVKD. The CDR3 runs to 16 residues. CDR3: CAISPAGGRGNQPQHF. The CDR3 bases that were read are TGTGCCATCAGCCCCGCCGGGGGACGTGGCAATCAGCCC.

A word on this clone: The read gets to within 3 residues of the CDR3 end, and the germline J gene fills in the rest. This chain links TRBV6-2 or TRBV6-3 with TRBJ2-3; D may be TRBD1 (6 bases). This CDR3 is built from 14 residues. Per the germline V gene, CDR1 is MNHEY and CDR2 is SVGEGT. V lost 5 bases and J 2 bases, leaving 11 bases between the germline ends. Incomplete CDR3 DNA: TGTGCCAGCAGTCCGGACAGAAACACAGATACG. Translated, it gives CASSPDRNTDT. The entire CDR3 sequence reads CASSPDRNTDTQYF.

As for this clone: The read is 3 residues too short to cover the CDR3 end, so that end is filled in from the germline J gene. The V gene is TRBV2, the J gene TRBJ1-5, with unresolved D. The CDR3 totals 14 residues. V gave up 4 bases and J gave up 1 base, with 8 bases separating them. Germline V CDR1 and CDR2: SNHLY, FYNNEI. The CDR3: CASSVFSSNQPQHF. CDR3 DNA (partial): TGTGCCAGCAGTGTGTTCTCGAGCAATCAGCCC.

Turning to this clone: The CDR3 end is not reached by the read, which stops 3 residues before it; the germline J gene fills it in. The V and J genes are TRBV2 and TRBJ2-3, with 7 bases that match TRBD2. CDR3 length: 14 amino acids. Trimming removed 6 bases from V and 1 base from J; junction bases left unmatched: 4. The germline gives CDR1 SNHLY, CDR2 FYNNEI. This CDR3 reads CASRLAVGTDTQYF. Partial CDR3 DNA: TGTGCCAGCAGGCTAGCGGTCGGCACAGATACG.

Details on this clone: Coverage ceases 3 residues before the CDR3 finishes, and the germline J gene fills in the end. The chain links TRBV5-1 to TRBJ2-5; 8 positions agree with TRBD2. CDR1 and CDR2 (germline): SGHRS, YFSETQ. The CDR3 has 15 amino acids. Losses at the gene ends were 4 bases for V and 1 base for J; bases not matched to a gene: 6. The sequenced CDR3 bases are TGCGCCAGCAGCCTACCCCGGGGGGGCCAAGAGACC. This sequence encodes CASSLPRGGQET. The entire CDR3 sequence reads CASSLPRGGQETQYF.

Regarding this clone: The read terminates 3 residues before the CDR3 end, so the remaining end is supplied by the germline J gene. The V gene is TRBV20-1, the J gene TRBJ2-7; the D gene is possibly TRBD2 (5 bases). From germline, CDR1 is DFQATT and CDR2 SNEGSKA (reference sequence). Trimming stripped 6 bases from V and 2 bases from J, with 14 bases between. The CDR3 is 13 residues long. The CDR3 DNA, read in part, is TGCAGTGCCCCCCGAGGGTTCCCCTACGAG. Protein sequence: CSAPRGFPYE. The whole CDR3 reads CSAPRGFPYEQYF.

With respect to this clone: The read comes to an end 3 residues before the CDR3 does, leaving the germline J gene to fill in the end. The gene calls are TRBV5-6 and TRBJ1-1, with D possibly being TRBD1 (5 bases). V was trimmed by 9 bases and J by 0 bases, leaving 12 bases between them. Germline V lookup: CDR1 SGHDT, CDR2 YYEEEE. There are 13 residues in the CDR3. Incomplete CDR3 DNA: TGTGCCACCCAGGACACAATGAACACTGAA. It encodes CATQDTMNTE. The entire CDR3 is CATQDTMNTEAFF. The whole variable domain, remainder taken from reference TRBV5-6 and TRBJ1-1, is DAGVTQSPTHLIKTRGQQVTLRCSPKSGHDTVSWYQQALGQGPQFIFQYYEEEERQRGNFPDRFSGHQFPNYSSELNVNALLLGDSALYLCATQDTMNTEAFFGQGTRLTVV.

Concerning this clone: The read ends 3 residues early relative to the CDR3; the germline J gene fills the gap. The genes are TRBV2 and TRBJ2-1; 7 positions match TRBD2. Trimming removed 5 bases from V and 8 bases from J; junction bases left unmatched: 3. CDR1 SNHLY and CDR2 FYNNEI come from the germline V gene. The CDR3 spans 12 residues. The CDR3 sequence is CASSSRGDEQFF. The CDR3 DNA, read in part, is TGTGCCAGCAGTTCCCGGGGGGATGAG. Variable domain in full (rest from reference TRBV2 and TRBJ2-1): EPEVTQTPSHQVTQMGQEVILRCVPISNHLYFYWYRQILGQKVEFLVSFYNNEISEKSEIFDDQFSVERPDGSNFTLKIRSTKLEDSAMYFCASSSRGDEQFFGPGTRLTVL.

In the case of this clone: The read ends 3 residues shy of where the CDR3 ends; the end is completed using the germline J gene. The V and J genes are TRBV5-4 and TRBJ2-5; 9 bases match TRBD1. With 3 bases clipped from V and 6 bases from J, the junction kept 3 bases outside the gene matches. This CDR3 spans 13 amino acids. The germline CDR1 and CDR2 sequences are SGHNT and YYREEE (reference sequence). The CDR3 here is CASSWDRDKTQYF. The CDR3 DNA, read in part, is TGTGCCAGCAGCTGGGACAGGGATAAGACC.

Note on this clone: The CDR3 end is not reached by the read, which stops 3 residues before it; the germline J gene fills it in. The rearrangement uses TRBV27 and TRBJ2-3, with 10 bases matching TRBD2. This CDR3 has 15 amino acids. V dropped 7 bases and J dropped 7; count of bases not matched to a gene: 11. Germline lookup yields CDR1 MNHEY and CDR2 SMNVEV (reference sequence). CDR3 bases read: TGTGCCAGCACCAGCGGGGGGGCCTCTATAAATACG. As protein: CASTSGGASINT. The complete CDR3 sequence is CASTSGGASINTQYF.

Turning to this clone: The CDR3 end falls 3 residues outside the read, so it is completed with the germline J gene. The rearrangement uses TRBV20-1 and TRBJ2-1; TRBD2 matches at 8 bases. CDR3 size: 15 residues. The trim removed 0 bases at V and 6 bases at J, leaving 7 bases unmatched. CDR1 is DFQATT, CDR2 SNEGSKA, per germline (reference sequence). Incomplete CDR3 DNA: TGCAGTGCTAGAGATCAGCGGGAGATGTCCAATGAG. Protein sequence: CSARDQREMSNE. The whole CDR3 is CSARDQREMSNEQFF.

Turning to this clone: Coverage ceases 3 residues before the CDR3 finishes, and the germline J gene fills in the end. The genes are TRBV13 and TRBJ2-5, with 7 bases that match TRBD2. The CDR3 runs to 15 residues. The V gene end was trimmed by 5 bases and the J gene end by 2 bases; junction bases not matched to a gene: 8. Germline V CDR1 and CDR2: PRHDT, FYEKMQ (reference sequence). Partial CDR3 DNA: TGTGCCAGCAGCAACTCAGCGGGACCACAAGAGACC. Translation gives CASSNSAGPQET. The complete CDR3 protein is CASSNSAGPQETQYF.